This TCR beta chain emerged from a study of cytomegalovirus exposure and HLA in healthy donors. Study-wide findings and caveats: According to the study, around 160 TCR beta chains were cytomegalovirus-associated. It is likely that the observed cluster of highly shared sequence variants was a sequencing artifact.

To note about this clone: Its antigen is not identified.

The PCR had 60 Vbeta and 13 Jbeta primers. Profiling relied on immunoSEQ multiplex PCR, and the TCRdb table lists in-frame clones only, not all of them. Of around 150,000 clones listed, over 75% are singletons. V lost 7 bases to trimming and J lost 0 bases; unmatched junction nucleotides: 3. The V gene's germline CDR1 is LNHDA and CDR2 SQIVND (reference sequence). The CDR3 consists of 14 residues. V usage is TRBV19 and J usage is TRBJ1-5; 7 positions match TRBD1. The sequence was collected from a woman in her fifties or sixties in good health and CMV-seropositive. The sequencing input was PBMCs. CDR3 DNA: TGTGCCAGTACGGGACAGTCTAGCAATCAGCCCCAGCATTTT. Translation: CASTGQSSNQPQHF.